The 12 T cell receptor beta chains below were found in one sample sequenced in a study of radiation and T cells in renal cell carcinoma. Treatment meaning: treatment-naive control, cytoreductive nephrectomy. Repertoires were generated with immunoSEQ multiplex PCR, while TCRdb's copy carries only in-frame clones and drops some. Found here are thousands of clones, around 65% of them singletons; the top ten hold 25% to 30%. The sequencing here drew on tumor tissue, taken from a patient whose treatment was nephrectomy without radiotherapy. All receptors come from a human donor with renal cell carcinoma.

V gene TRBV5-6 combines with J gene TRBJ1-4, with D unclear. This CDR3 has 12 amino acids. V shed 8 bases and J shed 4 bases, with 9 bases lying between them. Germline values: CDR1 SGHDT, CDR2 YYEEEE. The CDR3 DNA is TGTGCCAGTCACCGGGGTAATGAAAAACTGTTTTTT. Protein: CASHRGNEKLFF.

This chain joins TRBV4-1 and TRBJ2-5; 9 nucleotides match TRBD2. In germline, CDR1 is MGHRA, CDR2 YSYEKL. The CDR3 length is 17 residues. Unmatched junction bases numbered 14, after V lost 4 bases and J lost 5 bases. The CDR3 reads CASSPSTSGRSGETQYF. DNA for the CDR3: TGCGCCAGCAGCCCGTCAACGAGCGGGAGGAGCGGGGAGACCCAGTACTTC.

The V gene is TRBV28, the J gene TRBJ1-6; TRBD1 is a possible D gene (5 bases). Germline CDR1 reads MDHEN; CDR2 reads SYDVKM. The V end was cut by 2 bases, the J end by 10 bases, with 15 bases between. The CDR3 sequence is 15 residues long. The CDR3 region is CASSLGTAFGSPLHF. The CDR3 coding sequence is TGTGCCAGCAGTTTAGGGACTGCTTTTGGATCACCCCTCCACTTT.

A single count supports this clone. Here the CDR3 reads CASSPGTGGYEQYF. CDR3 DNA: TGTGCCAGCAGTCCCGGGACAGGGGGCTACGAGCAGTACTTC. The rearrangement uses TRBV28 and TRBJ2-7, with TRBD1 matching 11 bases. V was clipped by 5 bases and J by 3 bases; unmatched bases: 3. Looked up from germline, CDR1 is MDHEN and CDR2 is SYDVKM. The length of the CDR3 is 14 residues.

This rearrangement joins TRBV18 to TRBJ2-5; D tentatively fits TRBD1 or TRBD2 (5 bases each). The J call may be faulty, since TRBJ2-7 better matches the DNA end. CDR3 length equals 17 residues. Germline V CDR1 and CDR2: KGHSH, LQKENI. DNA for the CDR3: TGTGCCAGCTCACCCTCCGGGGACGGCGGGCCTTCCTACGAGCAGTACTTC. It codes for CASSPSGDGGPSYEQYF.

V usage is TRBV15 and J usage is TRBJ2-1; TRBD2 agrees at 10 bases. The germline gives CDR1 LNHNV, CDR2 YYDKDF (reference sequence). CDR3 length: 16 residues. With 3 bases clipped from V and 9 bases from J, the junction kept 11 bases outside the gene matches. The CDR3 nucleotides read TGTGCCACCAGCAGCGTAGGACTAGCGGTTGATGGTGAGCAGTTCTTC. Its protein is CATSSVGLAVDGEQFF.

V and J are TRBV5-4 and TRBJ1-2, with D uncertain. The CDR3 contains 15 residues. The germline V gene has CDR1 SGHNT and CDR2 YYREEE (reference sequence). Between the trimmed V and J ends, which lost 4 bases and 0 bases, there was a span of 13 bases. DNA of the CDR3: TGTGCCAGCAGCCAAAGGAGGGAACCTAACTATGGCTACACCTTC. Its translation is CASSQRREPNYGYTF.

The chain recombines TRBV7-9 with TRBJ2-3, with D tentatively TRBD1 (6 bases). CDR1 and CDR2 from the germline V gene are SEHNR and FQNEAQ (reference sequence). V shed 1 base and J shed 2 bases, with 16 bases lying between them. The CDR3 length is 17 residues. The CDR3 loop is CASSLVPWGLPTDTQYF. CDR3 nucleotide sequence: TGTGCCAGCAGCTTAGTCCCGTGGGGGCTACCCACAGATACGCAGTATTTT.

The V and J genes are TRBV4-2 and TRBJ2-7, with TRBD2 matching 7 bases. Germline V CDR1 and CDR2: LGHNA, YNFKEQ. Unmatched junction bases numbered 5, after V lost 1 base and J lost 2 bases. There are 15 residues in the CDR3. The CDR3 region has the DNA TGTGCCAGCAGCCAAGTACAGCGGGGCACCTACGAGCAGTACTTC. Its translation is CASSQVQRGTYEQYF.

This clone appeared a few times. Written as DNA, the CDR3 is TGTGCCAGCAGCTTAGCGGGAGGGAAGAATGAGCAGTTCTTC. Its translation is CASSLAGGKNEQFF. This chain links TRBV7-9 with TRBJ2-1; 7 nucleotides match TRBD2. CDR1 and CDR2 (germline): SEHNR, FQNEAQ (reference sequence). The CDR3 contains 14 residues. V shed 0 bases, J shed 7 bases, and the junction held 3 bases outside the gene matches.

This sequence joins TRBV14 and TRBJ1-6, with D tentatively TRBD1 (5 bases). Looked up from germline, CDR1 is SGHDN and CDR2 is FVKESK. The CDR3 is made up of 17 amino acids. V was shortened by 3 bases and J by 0 bases, with 12 bases between the two germline ends. CDR3 protein: CASSHNRLSSYNSPLHF. The CDR3, as DNA: TGTGCCAGCAGCCACAACAGGCTGAGCTCCTATAATTCACCCCTCCACTTT.

V gene TRBV5-1 combines with J gene TRBJ2-1, with a tentative D call TRBD1 (6 bases). V lost 4 bases to trimming and J lost 7 bases, with 9 bases between them. The length of the CDR3 is 12 residues. Germline loops: CDR1 SGHRS, CDR2 YFSETQ. As DNA, the CDR3 is TGCGCCAGCAGCATACAGGGTAATGAGCAGTTCTTC. This translates into CASSIQGNEQFF. Full variable domain (outside the CDR3, taken from reference TRBV5-1 and TRBJ2-1): KAGVTQTPRYLIKTRGQQVTLSCSPISGHRSVSWYQQTPGQGLQFLFEYFSETQRNKGNFPGRFSGRQFSNSRSEMNVSTLELGDSALYLCASSIQGNEQFFGPGTRLTVL.